Listed here are 6 T cell receptor beta chains from one sample, sequenced in a study of T cells in tuberculosis. The data were produced by immunoSEQ multiplex PCR, yet TCRdb's version contains in-frame clones alone and is incomplete. There are roughly 92,000 clones in the sample; roughly 91% occur only once, and 1.5% to 2% lies in the top ten. After thawing and overnight rest, PBMC were stained with GMM-loaded CD1B tetramer, viability dye and anti-CD3 for sorting. The lipid loaded on the CD1B tetramers was C32 glucose monomycolate from Rhodococcus equi. Sequenced input: CD1b-GMM tetramer-negative cells sorted from PBMCs. The receptor set was obtained from an adult woman with latent tuberculosis.

This clone was seen only once. V usage is TRBV5-6 and J usage is TRBJ2-1; 8 nucleotides align to TRBD1. This CDR3 has 16 residues. The V and J ends lost 4 bases and 3 bases, in that order; junction bases with no gene match: 9. CDR1 is SGHDT and CDR2 is YYEEEE in the germline V gene. CDR3 protein: CASSEGQGRLYNEQFF. In DNA form, the CDR3 reads TGTGCCAGCAGCGAAGGACAGGGCAGGCTCTACAATGAGCAGTTCTTC.

The chain joins TRBV6-5 to TRBJ2-3; perhaps TRBD2 as D (6 bases). The ends were cut back, 6 bases at V and 2 bases at J, with 9 bases in the middle. Germline CDR1 MNHEY, CDR2 SVGAGI. The CDR3 runs to 13 residues. The CDR3 spells CASSGGPTDTQYF. The CDR3 bases are TGTGCCAGCAGCGGGGGACCCACAGATACGCAGTATTTT.

The chain recombines TRBV21-1 with TRBJ2-7; the DNA was not compared with TRBD1, the D call given in the table. TRBV21-1 corresponds to a pseudogene. This CDR3 comprises 14 residues. The CDR3 DNA is TGTGCCAGCGCCCGGACAGGGCATAACTACGAGCAGTACGTC. Its protein product is CASARTGHNYEQYV.

The chain recombines TRBV6-5 with TRBJ2-3, with TRBD2 identical over 9 bases. Losses at the gene ends were 5 bases for V and 6 bases for J; bases not matched to a gene: 6. The CDR3 is 14 residues long. Germline assignment: CDR1 MNHEY and CDR2 SVGAGI. The CDR3 DNA reads as TGTGCCAGCAGTCCGCTAGCGGGGAGGGATACGCAGTATTTT. Translation: CASSPLAGRDTQYF.

The count of this clone is one. The chain links TRBV5-4 to TRBJ2-5; 11 bases line up with TRBD2. The CDR3 runs to 15 residues. Germline trimming cut 4 bases from V and 4 bases from J; bases unmatched to any gene: 6. Germline assignment: CDR1 SGHNT and CDR2 YYREEE (reference sequence). CDR3 in DNA: TGTGCCAGCAGCGTTAGCGGGGGGGATCTAGAGACCCAGTACTTC. This codes for CASSVSGGDLETQYF.

The chain has TRBV5-1 and TRBJ2-7; 9 bases match TRBD2. The germline V gene has CDR1 SGHRS and CDR2 YFSETQ. The CDR3 runs to 14 residues. V trimming: 5 bases; J trimming: 2 bases; junction bases outside the gene matches: 5. This CDR3 reads CASSRGGATYEQYF. Here the CDR3 DNA reads TGCGCCAGCAGTCGCGGGGGGGCAACCTACGAGCAGTACTTC.